The clone carrying this T cell receptor beta chain turned up a few times. No antigen is known for it. The data derive from a study of beta chain features in type 1 diabetes. For the study at large: Sorted cells examined across all samples numbered 95 million to 120 million. Points from the study as a whole: Moderate but significant shortening of TCRB CDR3s was recorded in all four CD4+ subsets from Type 1 diabetes patients. Insertion counts at VDJ junctions were lower in type 1 diabetes patients, who also showed more deletions there. For cells with high TCR expression, cDNA sequencing could yield over-representation. TCRB repertoires of naive, central memory and Treg cells appeared more similar among patients than among healthy donors.

V shed 2 bases and J 2 bases; nucleotides not matched to a gene: 5. Germline lookup yields CDR1 SGHRS and CDR2 YFSETQ. The CDR3 has 15 residues. Sequenced material consisted of expressed TCRB transcripts (all of the isolated RNA was reverse transcribed). Profiling relied on immunoSEQ multiplex PCR, and the TCRdb table lists in-frame clones only, not all of them. This sample has more than 300,000 clones, with about a tenth found just once. This sequence was found in a man aged 30 to 39 with type 1 diabetes. The chain uses TRBV5-1 and TRBJ2-5; the match to TRBD1 covers 8 bases. Material for sequencing was central memory CD4+ T cells from blood. In DNA, the CDR3 is TGCGCCAGCAGCTTCTATCACAGGGGGCAAGAGACCCAGTACTTC. Translating it yields CASSFYHRGQETQYF. Looking up the rest from reference TRBV5-1 and TRBJ2-5 gives the full variable domain: KAGVTQTPRYLIKTRGQQVTLSCSPISGHRSVSWYQQTPGQGLQFLFEYFSETQRNKGNFPGRFSGRQFSNSRSEMNVSTLELGDSALYLCASSFYHRGQETQYFGPGTRLLVL.